The present T cell receptor (beta chain) was sequenced within a study of T-cell reconstitution after alpha-beta-depleted transplantation in children. A library of TCRbeta sequences, prepared with unique molecular identifiers, was generated. TCRdb itself ran the PCR reads through MiXCR, one entry per CDR3 protein. Seen here are hundreds of thousands of distinct CDR3 sequences, roughly 15% observed once, and the top ten hold approximately 5%. This clonotype was picked up many times. V lost 6 bases and J lost 6; bases outside the gene matches: 8. This CDR3 spans 13 amino acids. Germline-derived CDR1 and CDR2 are ENHRY and SYGVKD.

The receptor comes from a male patient between 10 and 17 years old who had a stem cell transplant for acute lymphoblastic leukemia, so the T cells may come from the graft donor. The sample was PBMCs, mostly from graft donor cells, taken 360 days after TCRalphabeta/CD19-depleted stem cell transplant. The V call is TRBV10-3, the J call TRBJ2-7; TRBD2 aligns across 7 bases. CDR3 amino acids: CAISREAGGEQYF. The DNA for the CDR3 is TGTGCCATCAGCCGGGAGGCCGGGGGCGAGCAGTACTTC.